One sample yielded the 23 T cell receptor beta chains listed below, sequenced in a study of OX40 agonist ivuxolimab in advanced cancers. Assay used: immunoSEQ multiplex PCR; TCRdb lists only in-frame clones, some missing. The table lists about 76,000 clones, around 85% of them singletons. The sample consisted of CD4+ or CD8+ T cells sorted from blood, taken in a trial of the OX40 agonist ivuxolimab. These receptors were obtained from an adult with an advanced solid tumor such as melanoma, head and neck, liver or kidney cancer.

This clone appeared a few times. CDR3 nucleotides: TGTGCCAGTAGTATACAGGATCGCGAGGTCTATGGCTACACCTTC. It codes for CASSIQDREVYGYTF. The V gene is TRBV19, the J gene TRBJ1-2; D not certain. Trimming shortened V by 2 bases and J by 4 bases, and 14 bases separated the two germline ends. This CDR3 is built from 15 residues. Per germline, CDR1 LNHDA and CDR2 SQIVND (reference sequence).

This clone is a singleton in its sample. The CDR3 DNA follows: TGTGCCAGCTCACAGGGGCTTAGAGATCAGCCCCAGCATTTT. It specifies CASSQGLRDQPQHF. The chain combines TRBV18 with TRBJ1-5; D perhaps matches TRBD1 (5 bases). The germline gives CDR1 KGHSH, CDR2 LQKENI. Trimming cost V 4 bases and J 5 bases, with 12 bases left between them. This CDR3 is 14 amino acids long.

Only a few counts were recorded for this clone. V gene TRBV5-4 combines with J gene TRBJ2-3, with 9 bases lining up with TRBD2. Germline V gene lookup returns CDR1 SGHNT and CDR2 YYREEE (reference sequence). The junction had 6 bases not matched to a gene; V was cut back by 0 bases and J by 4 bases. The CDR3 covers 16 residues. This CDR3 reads CASSLVLSGSSDTQYF. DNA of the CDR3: TGTGCCAGCAGCTTGGTCCTTAGCGGGAGCTCAGATACGCAGTATTTT.

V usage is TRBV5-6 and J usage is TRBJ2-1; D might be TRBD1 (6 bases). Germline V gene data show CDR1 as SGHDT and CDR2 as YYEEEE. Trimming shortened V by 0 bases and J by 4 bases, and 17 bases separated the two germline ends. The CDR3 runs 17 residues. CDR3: CASSLETGGLGYNEQFF. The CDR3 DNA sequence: TGTGCCAGCAGCTTGGAGACAGGTGGGCTAGGGTACAATGAGCAGTTCTTC.

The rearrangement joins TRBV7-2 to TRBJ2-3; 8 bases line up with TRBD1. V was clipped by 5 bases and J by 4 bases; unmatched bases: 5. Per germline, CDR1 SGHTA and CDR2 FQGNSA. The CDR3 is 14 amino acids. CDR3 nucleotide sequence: TGTGCCAGCAGCCCAGGACAGGGACCAGATACGCAGTATTTT. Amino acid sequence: CASSPGQGPDTQYF.

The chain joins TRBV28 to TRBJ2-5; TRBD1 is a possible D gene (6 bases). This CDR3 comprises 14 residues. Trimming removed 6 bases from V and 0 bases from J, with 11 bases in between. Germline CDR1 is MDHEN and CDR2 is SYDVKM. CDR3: CASRPTGYQETQYF. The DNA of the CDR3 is TGTGCCAGCAGGCCTACAGGGTACCAAGAGACCCAGTACTTC.

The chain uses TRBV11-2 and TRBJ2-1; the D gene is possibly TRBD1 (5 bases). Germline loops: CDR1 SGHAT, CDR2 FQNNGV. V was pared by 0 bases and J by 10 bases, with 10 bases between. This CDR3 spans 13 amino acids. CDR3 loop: CASSLDLSGEQFF. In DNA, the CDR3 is TGTGCCAGCAGCTTAGACCTATCAGGGGAGCAGTTCTTC. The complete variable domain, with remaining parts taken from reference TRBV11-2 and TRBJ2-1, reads EAGVAQSPRYKIIEKRQSVAFWCNPISGHATLYWYQQILGQGPKLLIQFQNNGVVDDSQLPKDRFSAERLKGVDSTLKIQPAKLEDSAVYLCASSLDLSGEQFFGPGTRLTVL.

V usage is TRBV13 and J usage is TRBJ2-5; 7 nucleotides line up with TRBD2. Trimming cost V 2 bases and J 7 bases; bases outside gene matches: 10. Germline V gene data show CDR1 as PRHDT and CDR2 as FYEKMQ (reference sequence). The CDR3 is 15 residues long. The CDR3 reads CASSLPSGSTGTQYF. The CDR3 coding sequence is TGTGCCAGCAGCTTACCTAGCGGCTCCACGGGGACCCAGTACTTC.

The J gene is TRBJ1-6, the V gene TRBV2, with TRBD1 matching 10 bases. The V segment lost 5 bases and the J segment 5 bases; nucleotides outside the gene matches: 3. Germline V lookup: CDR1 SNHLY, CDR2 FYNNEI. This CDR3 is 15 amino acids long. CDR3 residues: CASSRGTGDNSPLHF. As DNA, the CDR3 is TGTGCCAGCAGTCGTGGGACAGGGGATAATTCACCCCTCCACTTT.

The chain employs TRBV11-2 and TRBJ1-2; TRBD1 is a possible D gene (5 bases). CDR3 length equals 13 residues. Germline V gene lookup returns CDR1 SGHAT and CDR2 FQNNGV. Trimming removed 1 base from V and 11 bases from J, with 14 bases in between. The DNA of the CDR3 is TGTGCCAGCAGCTTAGTAAGGACACCCGAATACACCTTC. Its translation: CASSLVRTPEYTF.

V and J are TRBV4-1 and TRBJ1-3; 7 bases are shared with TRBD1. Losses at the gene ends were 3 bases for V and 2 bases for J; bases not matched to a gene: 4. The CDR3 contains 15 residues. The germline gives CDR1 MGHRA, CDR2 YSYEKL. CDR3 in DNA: TGCGCCAGCAGCCAGGGCAGGGGGGCTGGAAACACCATATATTTT. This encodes CASSQGRGAGNTIYF.

Here the CDR3 reads CASSPTFTYNEQFF. In nucleotides, the CDR3 is TGTGCCAGCAGCCCTACCTTTACCTACAATGAGCAGTTCTTC. The gene calls are TRBV7-2 and TRBJ2-1; no firm D call. CDR1 and CDR2 (germline): SGHTA, FQGNSA. V was cut by 5 bases and J by 2 bases, with 10 bases left in between. This CDR3 spans 14 amino acids.

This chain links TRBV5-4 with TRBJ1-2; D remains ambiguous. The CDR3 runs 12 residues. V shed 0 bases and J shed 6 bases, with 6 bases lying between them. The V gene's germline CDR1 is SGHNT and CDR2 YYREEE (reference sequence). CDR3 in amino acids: CASSLEADGYTF. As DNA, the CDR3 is TGTGCCAGCAGCTTGGAGGCCGATGGCTACACCTTC.

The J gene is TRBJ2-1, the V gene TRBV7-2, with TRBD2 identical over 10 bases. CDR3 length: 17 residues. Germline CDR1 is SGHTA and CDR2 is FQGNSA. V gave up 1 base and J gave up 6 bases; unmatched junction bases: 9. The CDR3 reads CASSLESSLAGANEQFF. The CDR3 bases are TGTGCCAGCAGCTTAGAATCGTCTCTAGCGGGGGCCAATGAGCAGTTCTTC.

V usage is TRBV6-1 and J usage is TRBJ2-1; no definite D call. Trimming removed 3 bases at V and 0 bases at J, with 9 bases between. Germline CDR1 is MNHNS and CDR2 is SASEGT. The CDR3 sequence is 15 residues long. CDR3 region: CASSDQWGSYNEQFF. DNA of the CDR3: TGTGCCAGCAGTGACCAATGGGGCTCCTACAATGAGCAGTTCTTC.

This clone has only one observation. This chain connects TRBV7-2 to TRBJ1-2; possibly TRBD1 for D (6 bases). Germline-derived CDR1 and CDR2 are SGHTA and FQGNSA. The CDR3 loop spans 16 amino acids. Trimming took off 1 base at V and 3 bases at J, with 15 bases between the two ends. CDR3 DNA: TGTGCCAGCAGCTTAGGGGGGGCATCGGCTGACTATGGCTACACCTTC. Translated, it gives CASSLGGASADYGYTF.

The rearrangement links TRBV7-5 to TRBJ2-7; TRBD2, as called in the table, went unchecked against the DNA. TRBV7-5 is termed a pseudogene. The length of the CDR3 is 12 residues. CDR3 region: CARSSSPYEQYF. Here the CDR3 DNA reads TGTGCCAGAAGCTCGAGTCCCTACGAGCAGTACTTC.

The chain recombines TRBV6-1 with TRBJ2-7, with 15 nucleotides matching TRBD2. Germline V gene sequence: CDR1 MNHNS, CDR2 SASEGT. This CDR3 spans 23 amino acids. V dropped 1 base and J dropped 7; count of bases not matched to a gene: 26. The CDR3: CASSEGSRGTSGGPRGRWKEQYF. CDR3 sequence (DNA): TGTGCCAGCAGTGAAGGGTCTCGGGGGACTAGCGGGGGGCCCCGGGGAAGATGGAAGGAGCAGTACTTC.

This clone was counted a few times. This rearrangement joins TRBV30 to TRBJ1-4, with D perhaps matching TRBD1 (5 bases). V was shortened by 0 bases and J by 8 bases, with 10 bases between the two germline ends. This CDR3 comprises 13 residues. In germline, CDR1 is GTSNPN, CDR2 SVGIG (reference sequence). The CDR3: CAWSVGVNEKLFF. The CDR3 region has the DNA TGTGCCTGGAGTGTAGGGGTTAACGAAAAACTGTTTTTT.

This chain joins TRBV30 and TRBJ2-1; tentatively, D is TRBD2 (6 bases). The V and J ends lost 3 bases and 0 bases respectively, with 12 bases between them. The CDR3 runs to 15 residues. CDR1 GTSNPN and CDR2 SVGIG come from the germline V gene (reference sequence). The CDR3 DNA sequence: TGTGCCTGGAGGCGCGACGGGGGCTCCTACAATGAGCAGTTCTTC. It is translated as CAWRRDGGSYNEQFF.

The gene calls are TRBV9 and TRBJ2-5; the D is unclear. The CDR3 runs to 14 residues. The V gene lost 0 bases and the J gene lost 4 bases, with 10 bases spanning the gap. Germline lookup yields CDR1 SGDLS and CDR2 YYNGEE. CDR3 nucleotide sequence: TGTGCCAGCAGCGTAGATTGGGGTGGAGAGACCCAGTACTTC. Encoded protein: CASSVDWGGETQYF.

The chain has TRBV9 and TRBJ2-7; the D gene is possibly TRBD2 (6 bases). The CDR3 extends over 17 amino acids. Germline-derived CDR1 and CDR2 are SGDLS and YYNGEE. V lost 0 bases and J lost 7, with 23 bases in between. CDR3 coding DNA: TGTGCCAGCAGCGTAGGTCGGACCCCCGGAGGGTCGGGGGAGCAGTACTTC. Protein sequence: CASSVGRTPGGSGEQYF.

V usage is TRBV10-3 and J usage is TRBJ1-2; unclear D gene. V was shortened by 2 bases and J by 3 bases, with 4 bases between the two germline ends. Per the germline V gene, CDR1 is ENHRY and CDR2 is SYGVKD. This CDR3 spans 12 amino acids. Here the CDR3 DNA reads TGTGCCATCAGTGAGGGGGACTATGGCTACACCTTC. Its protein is CAISEGDYGYTF.